Listed below are T cell receptor beta chains from one sample, sequenced in a study of molecular identifiers for immune sequencing clone quantification. Each CDR3 protein is one row after TCRdb ran MiXCR on the PCR reads. The repertoire holds a few hundred thousand distinct CDR3 sequences, roughly 24% seen once, with approximately 0.76% in the top ten. Sequencing used naive CD8+ T cells from blood, with Jurkat cell RNA spiked in. The receptors were gathered from a human donor in good health. Some libraries in this study had Jurkat cell RNA spiked in. CDR3s include the opening cysteine and the closing phenylalanine or tryptophan. Fields, in order: J gene, V gene, clone size, D gene, CDR3 DNA, CDR3 protein. D genes are given only for firm matches. Rows give clone size only sometimes, using once, few, many, or a class for an expanded clone.

>TRBJ2-1|TRBV11-2|-|TRBD2
TGTGCCAGCAGCTTAAACCCTAGCGGGACCTACAATGAGCAGTTCTTC
CASSLNPSGTYNEQFF
>TRBJ2-1|TRBV2|few|TRBD2
TGTGCCAGCAGGTCACTAGCGGGAAACAATGAGCAGTTCTTC
CASRSLAGNNEQFF
>TRBJ2-3|TRBV7-7|-|TRBD2
TGTGCCAGCAGCTTATCCTCGCGGGGGGCCTCTACAGATACGCAGTATTTT
CASSLSSRGASTDTQYF
>TRBJ2-3|TRBV7-6|many|TRBD2
TGTGCCAGCAGCTCAGGACTAGCGATAATCACAGATACGCAGTATTTT
CASSSGLAIITDTQYF
>TRBJ2-1|TRBV29-1|-|TRBD2
TGCAGCGTTGAAGAGTGGCTAGCGGGACCCCAAAGCTCCTACAATGAGCAGTTCTTC
CSVEEWLAGPQSSYNEQFF
>TRBJ2-7|TRBV20-1|-|-
TGCAGTGCTAGAGAGCGGTCCCCCTACGAGCAGTACTTC
CSARERSPYEQYF
>TRBJ2-7|TRBV20-1|few|-
TGCAGTGCTAGGCGGACAGCCTACGAGCGGTACTTC
CSARRTAYERYF
>TRBJ1-4|TRBV7-6|once|-
TGTGCCAGCACGACCTTGGGTCGAAATGAAAAACTGTTTTTT
CASTTLGRNEKLFF
>TRBJ2-7|TRBV20-1|many|-
TGCAGTGCTAGGCATACAGGGTCGCCCTACGAGCAGTACTTC
CSARHTGSPYEQYF
>TRBJ2-7|TRBV20-1|-|-
TGCAGTGCTAGGGAGGGAGGACCCTACGAGCAGTACTTC
CSAREGGPYEQYF
>TRBJ2-4|TRBV6-2/TRBV6-3|few|-
TGTGCCAGCAGTTACGGGACGGACTGGGGTGGATCCAAAAACATTCAGTACTTC
CASSYGTDWGGSKNIQYF
>TRBJ2-2|TRBV27|-|TRBD2
TGTGCCAGCAGTTTATCCGGACTAGCGGGATACCCGAACACCGGGGAGCTGTTTTTT
CASSLSGLAGYPNTGELFF
>TRBJ1-5|TRBV12-3/TRBV12-4|many|-
TGTGCCAGCAGTGCGGGTCAGCCCCAGCATTTT
CASSAGQPQHF
>TRBJ1-1|TRBV2|many|-
TGTGCCAGCAGTGAACCAGTCGCCAACACTGAAGCTTTCTTT
CASSEPVANTEAFF
>TRBJ2-1|TRBV6-5|-|TRBD2
TGTGCCAGCAGTCTAACTAGCGGGAGGGCCCTATACAATGAGCAGTTCTTC
CASSLTSGRALYNEQFF